The present T cell receptor (beta chain) was sequenced within a study of breast tumors, draining lymph nodes, adjacent tissues. TCRdb independently ran MiXCR on the multiplex PCR reads; one entry per CDR3 protein. This sample has around 140,000 distinct CDR3 sequences, with approximately 32% found just once. Samples came from axillary lymph nodes draining the breast cancer. Trimming left V 0 bases short and J 1 base short, with 10 bases between. The CDR3 is 17 amino acids. Sample: axillary lymph node tissue. The TCR was taken from a female donor with breast cancer. Some clones in this sample may be carry-over from other donors' samples. The gene calls are TRBV12-3 or TRBV12-4 and TRBJ2-6; either TRBD1 or TRBD2 may fit D (6 bases each). CDR3 in amino acids: CASSLAGGQSGANVLTF. The CDR3 DNA reads TGTGCCAGCAGTTTAGCGGGAGGACAGTCTGGGGCCAACGTCCTGACTTTC.